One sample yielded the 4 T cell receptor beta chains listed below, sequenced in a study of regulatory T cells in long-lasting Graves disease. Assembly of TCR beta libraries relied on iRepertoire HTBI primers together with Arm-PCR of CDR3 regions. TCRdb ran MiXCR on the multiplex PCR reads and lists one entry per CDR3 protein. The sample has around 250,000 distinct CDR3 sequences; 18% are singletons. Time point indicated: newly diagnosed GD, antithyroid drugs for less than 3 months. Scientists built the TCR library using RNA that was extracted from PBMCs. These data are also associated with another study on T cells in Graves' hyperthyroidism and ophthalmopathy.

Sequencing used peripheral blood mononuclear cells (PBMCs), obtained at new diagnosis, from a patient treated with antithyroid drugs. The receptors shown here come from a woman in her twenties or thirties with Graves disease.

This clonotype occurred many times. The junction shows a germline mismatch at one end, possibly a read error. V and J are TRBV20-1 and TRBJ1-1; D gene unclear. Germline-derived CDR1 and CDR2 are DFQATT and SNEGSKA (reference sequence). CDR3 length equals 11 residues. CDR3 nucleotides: TGCAGTGCTAGAGATGCTGGGCGGATTCCCTTT. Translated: CSARDAGRIPF.

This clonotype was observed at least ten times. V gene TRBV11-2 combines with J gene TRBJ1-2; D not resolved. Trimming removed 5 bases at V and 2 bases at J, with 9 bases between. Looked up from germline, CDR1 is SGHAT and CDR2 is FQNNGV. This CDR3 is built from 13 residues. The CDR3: CASSRNGNYGYTF. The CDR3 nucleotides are TGTGCCAGCAGCCGCAACGGGAACTATGGCTACACCTTC.

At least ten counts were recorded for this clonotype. This chain's CDR3 is CASSPLGNEKLFF. DNA of the CDR3: TGTGCCAGCTCACCTCTAGGGAATGAAAAACTGTTTTTT. The chain recombines TRBV18 with TRBJ1-4; no clear D. Germline CDR1 KGHSH, CDR2 LQKENI. V lost 3 bases to trimming and J lost 5 bases, with 7 bases between them. The CDR3 consists of 13 residues.

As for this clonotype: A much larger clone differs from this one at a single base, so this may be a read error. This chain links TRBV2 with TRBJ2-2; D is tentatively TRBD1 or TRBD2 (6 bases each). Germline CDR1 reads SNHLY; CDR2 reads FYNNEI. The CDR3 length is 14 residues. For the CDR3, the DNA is TGTGCCAGCAGTGATTACAGGGCTGGCGGGGAGCCGTTTTTT. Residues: CASSDYRAGGEPFF.